The 3 T cell receptor beta chains given below trace back to one sample, sequenced in a study of blood T cell repertoires in COVID-19. Using immunoSEQ multiplex PCR, the repertoire was profiled, and TCRdb retains in-frame clones only, with some absent. The table lists 400,000 to 450,000 clones, 88% of them singletons. Sequencing was done on a sample of peripheral blood. The receptors were sampled from a woman aged 50 to 65 with COVID-19, enrolled during active disease.

This clone was seen only once. The rearrangement joins TRBV30 to TRBJ1-1; 8 bases agree with TRBD1. CDR3 length: 14 residues. CDR1 is GTSNPN and CDR2 is SVGIG in the germline V gene (reference sequence). V shed 2 bases and J 6 bases; nucleotides not matched to a gene: 8. CDR3 nucleotide sequence: TGTGCCTGGAGTCCCAGGGGGCGAGGGTCTGAAGCTTTCTTT. Amino acid sequence: CAWSPRGRGSEAFF.

V is TRBV6-5 and J is TRBJ2-2; TRBD2 is a possible D gene (6 bases). The ends were cut back, 5 bases at V and 2 bases at J, with 12 bases in the middle. Germline CDR1 reads MNHEY; CDR2 reads SVGAGI. CDR3 size: 15 residues. CDR3 DNA: TGTGCCAGCAGTATGGGACTCTCTAACACCGGGGAGCTGTTTTTT. Amino acids: CASSMGLSNTGELFF.

Details on this clone: Distinct nucleotide sequences in the sample also encode this CDR3. This chain links TRBV18 with TRBJ1-1; D not resolved. CDR1 KGHSH and CDR2 LQKENI come from the germline V gene. Trimming cost V 4 bases and J 5 bases, with 8 bases left between them. The CDR3 is 12 amino acids. The CDR3 nucleotides are TGTGCCAGCTCACTGCGAGGGACTGAAGCTTTCTTT. The encoded protein is CASSLRGTEAFF.